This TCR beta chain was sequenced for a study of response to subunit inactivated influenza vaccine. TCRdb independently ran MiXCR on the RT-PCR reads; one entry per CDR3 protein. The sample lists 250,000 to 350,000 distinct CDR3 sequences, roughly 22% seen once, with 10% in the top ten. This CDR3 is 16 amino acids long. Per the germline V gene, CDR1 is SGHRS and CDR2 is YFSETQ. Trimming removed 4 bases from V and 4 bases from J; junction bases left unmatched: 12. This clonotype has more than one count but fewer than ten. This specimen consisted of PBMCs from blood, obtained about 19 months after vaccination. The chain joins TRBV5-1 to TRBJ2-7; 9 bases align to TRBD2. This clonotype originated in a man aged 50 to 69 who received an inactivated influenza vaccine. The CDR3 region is CASSPIYGGGVYEQYF. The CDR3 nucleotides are TGCGCCAGCAGCCCGATCTATGGCGGGGGGGTTTACGAGCAGTACTTC.